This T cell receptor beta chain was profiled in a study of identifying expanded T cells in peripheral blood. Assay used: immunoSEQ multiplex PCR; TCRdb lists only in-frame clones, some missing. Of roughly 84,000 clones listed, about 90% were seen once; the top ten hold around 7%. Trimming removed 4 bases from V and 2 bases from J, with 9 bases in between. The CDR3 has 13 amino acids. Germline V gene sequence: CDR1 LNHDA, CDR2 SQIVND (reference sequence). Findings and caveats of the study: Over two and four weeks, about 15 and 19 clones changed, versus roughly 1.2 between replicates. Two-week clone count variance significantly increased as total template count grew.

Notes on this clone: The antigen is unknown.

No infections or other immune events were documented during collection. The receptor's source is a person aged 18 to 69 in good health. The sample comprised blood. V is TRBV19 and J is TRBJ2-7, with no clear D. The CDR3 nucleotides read TGTGCCAGTAGTACGAGCGCAACCTACGAGCAGTACTTC. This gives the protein CASSTSATYEQYF.